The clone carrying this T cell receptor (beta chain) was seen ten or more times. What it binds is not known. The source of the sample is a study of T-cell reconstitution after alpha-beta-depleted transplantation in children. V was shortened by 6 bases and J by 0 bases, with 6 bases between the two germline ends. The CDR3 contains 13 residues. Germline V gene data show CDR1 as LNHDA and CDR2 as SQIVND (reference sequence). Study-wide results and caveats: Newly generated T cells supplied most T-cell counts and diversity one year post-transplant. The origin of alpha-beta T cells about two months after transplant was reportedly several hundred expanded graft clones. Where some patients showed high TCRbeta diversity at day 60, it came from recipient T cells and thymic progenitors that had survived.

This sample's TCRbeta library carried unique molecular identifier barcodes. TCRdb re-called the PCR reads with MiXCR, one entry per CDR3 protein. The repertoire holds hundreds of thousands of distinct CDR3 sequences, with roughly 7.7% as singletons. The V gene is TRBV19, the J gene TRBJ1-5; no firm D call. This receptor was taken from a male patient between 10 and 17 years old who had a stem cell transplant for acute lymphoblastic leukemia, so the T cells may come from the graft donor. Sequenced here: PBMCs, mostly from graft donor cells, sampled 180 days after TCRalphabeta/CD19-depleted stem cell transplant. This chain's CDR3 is CASRMYSNQPQHF. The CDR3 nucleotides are TGTGCCAGTAGGATGTATAGCAATCAGCCCCAGCATTTT.